Listed here are 5 T cell receptor beta chains from one sample, sequenced in a study of blood T cell repertoires in COVID-19. Sequenced by immunoSEQ multiplex PCR; TCRdb stores in-frame clones only, minus some. The sample holds 150,000 to 200,000 clones; roughly 80% are singletons and the top ten take approximately 15%. The specimen was PBMCs or T cells enriched from blood (not recorded which). These receptors came from a woman aged 45-65 years who had recovered from COVID-19.

Regarding this clone: The same CDR3 can be traced to other DNA sequences in this sample. This chain uses TRBV9 with TRBJ2-7; 10 bases map to TRBD2. The CDR3 sequence is 14 residues long. Looked up from germline, CDR1 is SGDLS and CDR2 is YYNGEE. V gave up 3 bases and J gave up 3 bases; unmatched junction bases: 3. The DNA for the CDR3 is TGTGCCAGCAGCGCAGGACTAGCGGACTACGAGCAGTACTTC. It specifies CASSAGLADYEQYF.

The gene calls are TRBV11-1 and TRBJ2-1, with 11 bases matching TRBD2. The J segment lost 5 bases and the V segment lost 5 bases, leaving 5 bases of the junction unmatched. The CDR3 is 15 residues long. Germline values: CDR1 SGHAT, CDR2 FQDESV (reference sequence). The CDR3 is CASSLTSGSNNEQFF. The CDR3 DNA follows: TGTGCCAGCAGCCTAACTAGCGGGAGTAACAATGAGCAGTTCTTC.

This clone was counted only a few times. The gene calls are TRBV5-6 and TRBJ2-6; D unresolved. This CDR3 comprises 16 residues. The germline CDR1 and CDR2 sequences are SGHDT and YYEEEE. Trimming left V 0 bases short and J 1 base short, with 8 bases between. The CDR3 DNA follows: TGTGCCAGCAGCTTGGCCCCAGGATCTGGGGCCAACGTCCTGACTTTC. This sequence encodes CASSLAPGSGANVLTF.

This clone was seen a single time. Other DNA sequences within the sample encode an identical CDR3. This chain connects TRBV28 to TRBJ2-5, with D possibly being TRBD2 (5 bases). Trimming took 2 bases from V and 2 from J, leaving 12 bases between them. The CDR3 has 15 amino acids. Looked up from germline, CDR1 is MDHEN and CDR2 is SYDVKM. This CDR3 reads CASSLPSRGQETQYF. The CDR3 DNA reads TGTGCCAGCAGTTTACCGTCACGGGGTCAAGAGACCCAGTACTTC. The full variable domain, completed using reference TRBV28 and TRBJ2-5, is DVKVTQSSRYLVKRTGEKVFLECVQDMDHENMFWYRQDPGLGLRLIYFSYDVKMKEKGDIPEGYSVSREKKERFSLILESASTNQTSMYLCASSLPSRGQETQYFGPGTRLLVL.

V gene TRBV29-1 combines with J gene TRBJ1-1; D gene unclear. The CDR3 contains 14 residues. With 0 bases removed from V and 5 bases from J, the gap between germline ends came to 13 bases. Germline V gene lookup returns CDR1 SQVTM and CDR2 ANQGSEA. The CDR3 protein is CSVEDLYGVTEAFF. DNA of the CDR3: TGCAGCGTTGAAGATCTGTACGGGGTGACTGAAGCTTTCTTT.